The 17 T cell receptor beta chains reported below all come from one sample, sequenced in a study of shared clonotypes between healthy human individuals. CD45RO negativity and positive selection for CCR7 defined naive CD8 cells, a population that excluded terminally differentiated effector memory CD45RA+ cells. Some clones are missing from TCRdb's copy, which holds only in-frame ones; the method was immunoSEQ multiplex PCR. The sample includes millions of clones, around 96% of them seen just once. The sample comprised naive CD8+ T cells sorted from blood. These receptors originate from a man aged 18-30 years in good health.

V and J are TRBV9 and TRBJ2-5; no clear D. The germline V gene has CDR1 SGDLS and CDR2 YYNGEE. The CDR3 runs to 16 residues. Trimming shortened V by 3 bases and J by 5 bases, and 20 bases separated the two germline ends. The CDR3 loop is CASSDRGIGVRETQYF. The CDR3 nucleotides read TGTGCCAGCAGCGACCGCGGAATTGGGGTTAGGGAGACCCAGTACTTC.

The gene calls are TRBV29-1 and TRBJ2-1, with 9 bases aligning to TRBD1. CDR1 is SQVTM, CDR2 ANQGSEA, per germline. The V and J ends lost 2 bases and 10 bases, in that order; junction bases with no gene match: 9. CDR3 size: 14 residues. The CDR3 is CSVERGTGSQEQFF. The CDR3 DNA reads TGCAGCGTTGAACGTGGGACAGGGTCGCAGGAGCAGTTCTTC.

The V call is TRBV28, the J call TRBJ1-2; D remains ambiguous. CDR1 and CDR2 from the germline V gene are MDHEN and SYDVKM. This CDR3 comprises 15 residues. Trimming removed 5 bases from V and 0 bases from J, with 13 bases in between. CDR3 DNA: TGTGCCAGCAGTCCTCGGACTGAGACTAACTATGGCTACACCTTC. This gives the protein CASSPRTETNYGYTF.

The chain links TRBV4-1 to TRBJ2-1; 9 bases line up with TRBD2. Germline V gene data show CDR1 as MGHRA and CDR2 as YSYEKL. This CDR3 is built from 15 residues. V trimming: 2 bases; J trimming: 4 bases; junction bases outside the gene matches: 3. CDR3 region: CASSQTSGFYNEQFF. In DNA, the CDR3 is TGCGCCAGCAGCCAAACTAGCGGGTTTTACAATGAGCAGTTCTTC.

This CDR3 reads CASSFLTPHSYNEQFF. CDR3 in DNA: TGTGCCAGCAGTTTCCTGACACCTCACTCCTACAATGAGCAGTTCTTC. The rearrangement uses TRBV27 and TRBJ2-1, with D unresolved. The germline gives CDR1 MNHEY, CDR2 SMNVEV (reference sequence). V lost 3 bases, J lost 0 bases, and 12 bases lay in between. The CDR3 has 16 residues.

This clone has more than one count but fewer than ten. This rearrangement joins TRBV2 to TRBJ1-2; 10 bases are shared with TRBD1. The length of the CDR3 is 17 residues. The germline gives CDR1 SNHLY, CDR2 FYNNEI. J was trimmed by 4 bases and V by 6 bases; bases with no gene match: 14. CDR3 region: CASSSPWTGGGGYGYTF. The DNA of the CDR3 is TGTGCCAGCAGCTCCCCCTGGACAGGGGGTGGAGGCTATGGCTACACCTTC. Combining the CDR3 with reference TRBV2 and TRBJ1-2 gives the whole variable domain EPEVTQTPSHQVTQMGQEVILRCVPISNHLYFYWYRQILGQKVEFLVSFYNNEISEKSEIFDDQFSVERPDGSNFTLKIRSTKLEDSAMYFCASSSPWTGGGGYGYTFGSGTRLTVV.

The CDR3 coding sequence is TGTGCCAGCAGCTTGACAGGGGATAATGAAAAACTGTTTTTT. It specifies CASSLTGDNEKLFF. V gene TRBV7-9 combines with J gene TRBJ1-4; 8 nucleotides align to TRBD1. Trimming at V came to 3 bases and at J to 4 bases, leaving 1 base not matched to a gene. The germline gives CDR1 SEHNR, CDR2 FQNEAQ (reference sequence). The CDR3 contains 14 residues.

J is TRBJ1-2 and V is TRBV4-1; TRBD1 agrees at 9 bases. The J segment lost 6 bases and the V segment lost 1 base, leaving 6 bases of the junction unmatched. CDR3 length equals 15 residues. Germline CDR1 MGHRA, CDR2 YSYEKL. Here the CDR3 reads CASSQGQGVRDGYTF. The CDR3 DNA sequence: TGCGCCAGCAGCCAAGGACAGGGGGTGAGGGATGGCTACACCTTC.

The chain carries TRBV5-4 and TRBJ1-1; weak D call: TRBD1 (6 bases). The length of the CDR3 is 15 residues. V lost 0 bases to trimming and J lost 1 base, with 10 bases between them. The germline CDR1 and CDR2 sequences are SGHNT and YYREEE (reference sequence). The CDR3, as DNA: TGTGCCAGCAGCTTGGACCGGGACACGAACACTGAAGCTTTCTTT. This gives the protein CASSLDRDTNTEAFF.

This chain uses TRBV2 with TRBJ2-1; D is undetermined. Germline V CDR1 and CDR2: SNHLY, FYNNEI. CDR3 length: 16 residues. V was pared by 6 bases and J by 3 bases, with 18 bases between. The CDR3 sequence is CASSEEATGFYNEQFF. The CDR3, as DNA: TGTGCCAGCAGCGAGGAAGCGACCGGGTTCTACAATGAGCAGTTCTTC.

V usage is TRBV5-5 and J usage is TRBJ1-1; possibly TRBD1 for D (6 bases). The CDR3 covers 14 residues. CDR1 and CDR2 from the germline V gene are SGHKS and YYEKEE (reference sequence). Trimming took off 2 bases at V and 5 bases at J, with 13 bases between the two ends. CDR3 loop: CASSFLGQTTEAFF. The CDR3 nucleotides are TGTGCCAGCAGCTTTCTCGGACAGACAACTGAAGCTTTCTTT. The full variable domain, in which reference TRBV5-5 and TRBJ1-1 provide the parts outside the CDR3, is DAGVTQSPTHLIKTRGQQVTLRCSPISGHKSVSWYQQVLGQGPQFIFQYYEKEERGRGNFPDRFSARQFPNYSSELNVNALLLGDSALYLCASSFLGQTTEAFFGQGTRLTVV.

V and J are TRBV7-8 and TRBJ2-1; TRBD2 is a possible D gene (5 bases). Trimming took 5 bases from V and 5 from J, leaving 13 bases between them. There are 14 residues in the CDR3. CDR1 is SGHVS, CDR2 FQNEAQ, per germline. The CDR3 here is CASSQDFPHNEQFF. The CDR3 DNA reads TGTGCCAGCAGCCAGGACTTCCCCCACAATGAGCAGTTCTTC.

About this clone: The same CDR3 arises from other DNA sequences in this sample as well. The rearrangement joins TRBV5-6 to TRBJ1-5; D gene uncertain. This CDR3 region has 13 residues. V lost 0 bases, J lost 4 bases, and 5 bases lay in between. CDR1 and CDR2 from the germline V gene are SGHDT and YYEEEE. The CDR3 is CASSLGPNQPQHF. The CDR3 DNA sequence: TGTGCCAGCAGCTTGGGCCCGAATCAGCCCCAGCATTTT.

This clone occurred once. This chain's CDR3 is CAWSPTTNEKLFF. DNA of the CDR3: TGTGCCTGGAGTCCGACAACTAATGAAAAACTGTTTTTT. The chain is built from TRBV30 and TRBJ1-4; the D is unclear. The germline V gene encodes CDR1 GTSNPN and CDR2 SVGIG (reference sequence). The CDR3 is 13 residues long. V shed 2 bases and J shed 0 bases, with 4 bases lying between them.

This chain uses TRBV15 with TRBJ2-7, with D perhaps matching TRBD2 (6 bases). Germline CDR1 LNHNV, CDR2 YYDKDF (reference sequence). CDR3 length: 15 amino acids. Trimming took 5 bases from V and 2 from J, leaving 16 bases between them. CDR3: CATSARASGAYEQYF. The CDR3 DNA is TGTGCCACCAGCGCCCGGGCCTCGGGGGCCTACGAGCAGTACTTC.

This rearrangement joins TRBV14 to TRBJ2-3, with D tentatively TRBD1 (5 bases). Trimming removed 5 bases from V and 1 base from J, with 13 bases in between. The CDR3 runs 15 residues. Germline V lookup: CDR1 SGHDN, CDR2 FVKESK. CDR3 loop: CASSSIDSRTDTQYF. The CDR3 DNA is TGTGCCAGCAGCTCGATAGACAGCCGCACAGATACGCAGTATTTT. Full variable domain (missing parts from reference TRBV14 and TRBJ2-3): EAGVTQFPSHSVIEKGQTVTLRCDPISGHDNLYWYRRVMGKEIKFLLHFVKESKQDESGMPNNRFLAERTGGTYSTLKVQPAELEDSGVYFCASSSIDSRTDTQYFGPGTRLTVL.

The rearrangement joins TRBV27 to TRBJ1-2; D is ambiguous. The CDR3 consists of 13 residues. Trimming pared 7 bases from V and 0 bases from J, leaving 9 bases between. Germline values: CDR1 MNHEY, CDR2 SMNVEV (reference sequence). CDR3 amino acids: CASTPGANYGYTF. For the CDR3, the DNA is TGTGCCAGCACCCCCGGGGCTAACTATGGCTACACCTTC.